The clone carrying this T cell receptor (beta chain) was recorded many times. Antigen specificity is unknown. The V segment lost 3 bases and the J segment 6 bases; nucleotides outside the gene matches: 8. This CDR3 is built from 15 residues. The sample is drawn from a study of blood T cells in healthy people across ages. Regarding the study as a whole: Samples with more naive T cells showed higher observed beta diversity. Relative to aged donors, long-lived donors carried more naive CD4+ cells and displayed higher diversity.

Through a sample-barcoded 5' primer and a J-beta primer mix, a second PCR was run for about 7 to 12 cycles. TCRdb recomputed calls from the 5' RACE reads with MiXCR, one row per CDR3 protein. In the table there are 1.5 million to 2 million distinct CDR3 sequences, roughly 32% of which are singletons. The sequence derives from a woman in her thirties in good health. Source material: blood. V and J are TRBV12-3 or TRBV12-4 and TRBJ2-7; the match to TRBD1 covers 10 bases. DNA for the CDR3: TGTGCCAGCAGTTTTCGGGGGACAGGGGCGGGCGAGCAGTACTTC. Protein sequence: CASSFRGTGAGEQYF.